This T cell receptor (beta chain) was sequenced during a study of blood T cells in healthy people across ages. Germline loops: CDR1 ENHRY, CDR2 SYGVKD. The CDR3 sequence is 14 residues long. V was pared by 3 bases and J by 4 bases, with 12 bases between. For the second PCR, which ran for 7 to 11 cycles, a sample-barcoded 5' primer and a J-beta primer mix were used. All cDNA molecules were each tagged by a template-switch adaptor with 12 random nucleotides. Any given sample supplied a minimum of 2.5 million CDR3-containing paired-end reads. TCRdb recomputed calls from the 5' RACE reads with MiXCR, one row per CDR3 protein. The sample yields 800,000 to 1,300,000 distinct CDR3 sequences, about 23% seen once. These data were also filed under a second study, of T cells of mothers and their children. As reported in that work: Sample barcodes plus 2-4 random nucleotides came from the M1S primer.

Sequences were obtained from blood. The clonotype comes from a girl aged 2-10 years in good health. V is TRBV10-3 and J is TRBJ1-1, with a weak D call TRBD1 (6 bases). The CDR3, as DNA: TGTGCCATCAGTGAAGACCGAGGGGGCACTGAAGCTTTCTTT. Protein sequence: CAISEDRGGTEAFF.